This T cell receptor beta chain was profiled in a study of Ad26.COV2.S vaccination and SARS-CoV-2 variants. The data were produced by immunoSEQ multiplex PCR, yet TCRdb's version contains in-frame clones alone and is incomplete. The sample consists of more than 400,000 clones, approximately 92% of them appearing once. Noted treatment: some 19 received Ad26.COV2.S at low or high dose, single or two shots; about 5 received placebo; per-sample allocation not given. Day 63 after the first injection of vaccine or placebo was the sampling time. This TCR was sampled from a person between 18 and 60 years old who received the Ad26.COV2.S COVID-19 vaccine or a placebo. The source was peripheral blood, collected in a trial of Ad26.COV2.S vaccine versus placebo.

CDR3 amino acids: CASSIFGRGTEAFF. DNA of the CDR3: TGTGCCAGTAGTATTTTTGGCAGGGGCACTGAAGCTTTCTTT. The chain links TRBV19 to TRBJ1-1; D is perhaps TRBD1 (6 bases). V lost 3 bases and J 4 bases, leaving 12 bases between the germline ends. The CDR3 has 14 residues. CDR1 is LNHDA and CDR2 is SQIVND in the germline V gene (reference sequence). Using reference TRBV19 and TRBJ1-1 for the parts outside the CDR3, the full variable domain is DGGITQSPKYLFRKEGQNVTLSCEQNLNHDAMYWYRQDPGQGLRLIYYSQIVNDFQKGDIAEGYSVSREKKESFPLTVTSAQKNPTAFYLCASSIFGRGTEAFFGQGTRLTVV.